The 17 T cell receptor beta chains below come from one sample, sequenced in a study of blood T cell repertoires in COVID-19. The table came from immunoSEQ multiplex PCR; TCRdb's copy has only in-frame clones and leaves some out. The repertoire has some 120,000 clones, more than 65% of them found once; the top ten carry around 25%. The sequenced sample consisted of peripheral blood. The receptors come from a human donor in a cohort sampled during active COVID-19.

This clone was seen a handful of times. The gene calls are TRBV7-9 and TRBJ2-1; 7 bases line up with TRBD1. J was trimmed by 11 bases and V by 4 bases; bases with no gene match: 17. Germline loops: CDR1 SEHNR, CDR2 FQNEAQ (reference sequence). This CDR3 region has 16 residues. The CDR3 sequence: CASSSLDRDGGRQQFF. CDR3 DNA: TGTGCCAGCAGCTCGTTAGACAGGGATGGTGGTAGGCAGCAGTTCTTC.

There are a few counts of this clone. V gene TRBV3-1 (or the pseudogene TRBV3-2) combines with J gene TRBJ1-5; D is perhaps TRBD1 (5 bases). CDR1 is LGHDT, CDR2 YNNKEL, per germline (reference sequence). The CDR3 is made up of 15 amino acids. V was shortened by 0 bases and J by 5 bases, with 11 bases between the two germline ends. CDR3 loop: CASSQDGAVDQPQHF. The DNA of the CDR3 is TGTGCCAGCAGCCAAGATGGGGCTGTGGATCAGCCCCAGCATTTT.

This clone was picked up a small number of times. V usage is TRBV7-8 and J usage is TRBJ1-3; D is possibly TRBD1 (5 bases). This CDR3 is built from 15 residues. The germline V gene encodes CDR1 SGHVS and CDR2 FQNEAQ. The germline V and J ends were trimmed by 3 bases and 4 bases, with 13 bases remaining between them. CDR3 in amino acids: CASSFSGGTGNTIYF. The CDR3 nucleotides read TGTGCCAGCAGCTTTTCGGGGGGTACGGGAAACACCATATATTTT.

The chain has TRBV5-1 and TRBJ1-4; 9 positions match TRBD1. There are 17 residues in the CDR3. Trimming cost V 0 bases and J 2 bases; bases outside gene matches: 5. The V gene's germline CDR1 is SGHRS and CDR2 YFSETQ. DNA for the CDR3: TGCGCCAGCAGCTTGGCGATCGGGACAGGGACTAATGAAAAACTGTTTTTT. It encodes CASSLAIGTGTNEKLFF.

The chain carries TRBV6-2 or TRBV6-3 and TRBJ2-3; TRBD2 is a possible D gene (5 bases). This CDR3 spans 13 amino acids. Germline values: CDR1 MNHEY, CDR2 SVGEGT. The V end lost 5 bases, the J end lost 4 bases, and 10 bases lay between the germline ends. The CDR3 bases are TGTGCCAGCAGTAATACTAGATCAGATACGCAGTATTTT. Encoded protein: CASSNTRSDTQYF.

The CDR3 DNA sequence: TGTGCCAGCAGTTACTCGTGGCAGGGGTCGTACGAGCAGTACTTC. This encodes CASSYSWQGSYEQYF. The rearrangement links TRBV6-2 or TRBV6-3 to TRBJ2-7, with D possibly matching TRBD1 (6 bases). From germline, CDR1 is MNHEY and CDR2 SVGEGT. Trimming pared 0 bases from V and 4 bases from J, leaving 13 bases between. The CDR3 has 15 residues.

The chain employs TRBV20-1 and TRBJ1-2, with TRBD1 matching over 10 bases. The CDR3 sequence is 15 residues long. Trimming at V came to 3 bases and at J to 4 bases, leaving 8 bases not matched to a gene. Germline CDR1 DFQATT, CDR2 SNEGSKA (reference sequence). In nucleotides, the CDR3 is TGCAGTGCTAGTCGGACAGGGGGGGTAGGCTATGGCTACACCTTC. Amino acid sequence: CSASRTGGVGYGYTF.

This clone was detected once. CDR3: CASSLLAGESYEQYF. CDR3 DNA: TGTGCCAGCAGCTTACTAGCGGGGGAATCCTACGAGCAGTACTTC. This sequence joins TRBV7-2 and TRBJ2-7; 10 bases are a match to TRBD2. This CDR3 is built from 15 residues. Germline values: CDR1 SGHTA, CDR2 FQGNSA. V shed 2 bases and J 1 base; nucleotides not matched to a gene: 2. The variable domain in full, completed from reference TRBV7-2 and TRBJ2-7, reads GAGVSQSPSNKVTEKGKDVELRCDPISGHTALYWYRQSLGQGLEFLIYFQGNSAPDKSGLPSDRFSAERTGGSVSTLTIQRTQQEDSAVYLCASSLLAGESYEQYFGPGTRLTVT.

V and J are TRBV5-1 and TRBJ2-1; 13 nucleotides line up with TRBD2. From germline, CDR1 is SGHRS and CDR2 YFSETQ. The junction had 4 bases not matched to a gene; V was cut back by 2 bases and J by 2 bases. The CDR3 has 17 residues. CDR3 loop: CASSFGGTSGAYNEQFF. CDR3 sequence (DNA): TGCGCCAGCAGCTTCGGAGGGACTAGCGGGGCCTACAATGAGCAGTTCTTC.

The chain joins TRBV7-9 to TRBJ2-1; TRBD1 matches 10 bases. The junction had 9 bases not matched to a gene; V was cut back by 0 bases and J by 7 bases. This CDR3 comprises 17 residues. The germline V gene has CDR1 SEHNR and CDR2 FQNEAQ (reference sequence). The CDR3 bases are TGTGCCAGCAGCTTAGCTATGACAGGGGGCCTTGGAAATGAGCAGTTCTTC. Protein: CASSLAMTGGLGNEQFF.

This chain connects TRBV28 to TRBJ1-4; D uncertain. Trimming stripped 6 bases from V and 8 bases from J, with 19 bases between. This CDR3 contains 15 residues. In germline, CDR1 is MDHEN, CDR2 SYDVKM. The CDR3 sequence: CASSPLRDRREKLFF. The CDR3 DNA sequence: TGTGCCAGCAGCCCCTTGCGAGACCGGAGGGAAAAACTGTTTTTT.

This clone was detected once. V gene TRBV6-5 combines with J gene TRBJ1-6; D gene ambiguous. From germline, CDR1 is MNHEY and CDR2 SVGAGI. The V gene lost 7 bases and the J gene lost 1 base, with 11 bases spanning the gap. The CDR3 loop spans 15 amino acids. The CDR3 loop reads CASTPAGSYNSPLHF. The CDR3 nucleotides are TGTGCCAGCACCCCGGCGGGGTCCTATAATTCACCCCTCCACTTT.

The rearrangement uses TRBV19 and TRBJ1-1, with 7 bases matching TRBD1. The CDR3 extends over 18 amino acids. Germline V gene lookup returns CDR1 LNHDA and CDR2 SQIVND (reference sequence). Trimming took 2 bases from V and 2 from J; bases not matched to a gene: 14. The CDR3 reads CASSISRGDSFLNTEAFF. The CDR3 nucleotides are TGTGCCAGTAGTATATCGCGTGGGGACAGTTTTCTAAACACTGAAGCTTTCTTT.

The gene calls are TRBV7-2 and TRBJ1-6; the D is unclear. The V end lost 5 bases, the J end lost 11 bases, and 13 bases lay between the germline ends. CDR3 length equals 13 residues. In germline, CDR1 is SGHTA, CDR2 FQGNSA. In nucleotides, the CDR3 is TGTGCCAGCAGCCGAGGAGGCGGCCCACCCCTCCACTTT. Translation gives CASSRGGGPPLHF.

Only one count was recorded for this clone. J is TRBJ1-2 and V is TRBV5-1; TRBD1 agrees at 8 bases. CDR3 length: 15 residues. Per the germline V gene, CDR1 is SGHRS and CDR2 is YFSETQ. Trimming at V came to 3 bases and at J to 7 bases, leaving 11 bases not matched to a gene. CDR3 in DNA: TGCGCCAGCAGCTCCGACAGGGGAGCCCCCCGTGGCTACACCTTC. Translation gives CASSSDRGAPRGYTF.

On this clone: Distinct nucleotide sequences in the sample also encode this CDR3. The rearrangement links TRBV18 to TRBJ2-5; D perhaps matches TRBD1 (6 bases). Trimming took 6 bases from V and 2 from J, leaving 13 bases between them. There are 14 residues in the CDR3. Germline CDR1 KGHSH, CDR2 LQKENI. This CDR3 is CASSRGQSQETQYF. The DNA for the CDR3 is TGTGCCAGCTCTCGCGGACAGTCACAAGAGACCCAGTACTTC.

The chain combines TRBV27 with TRBJ2-7, with TRBD2 as a possible D gene (6 bases). In germline, CDR1 is MNHEY, CDR2 SMNVEV (reference sequence). V was cut by 5 bases and J by 2 bases, with 13 bases left in between. The CDR3 covers 14 residues. As DNA, the CDR3 is TGTGCCAGCAGTCCGTCCTGGAGGGCCTACGAGCAGTACTTC. Translation gives CASSPSWRAYEQYF.